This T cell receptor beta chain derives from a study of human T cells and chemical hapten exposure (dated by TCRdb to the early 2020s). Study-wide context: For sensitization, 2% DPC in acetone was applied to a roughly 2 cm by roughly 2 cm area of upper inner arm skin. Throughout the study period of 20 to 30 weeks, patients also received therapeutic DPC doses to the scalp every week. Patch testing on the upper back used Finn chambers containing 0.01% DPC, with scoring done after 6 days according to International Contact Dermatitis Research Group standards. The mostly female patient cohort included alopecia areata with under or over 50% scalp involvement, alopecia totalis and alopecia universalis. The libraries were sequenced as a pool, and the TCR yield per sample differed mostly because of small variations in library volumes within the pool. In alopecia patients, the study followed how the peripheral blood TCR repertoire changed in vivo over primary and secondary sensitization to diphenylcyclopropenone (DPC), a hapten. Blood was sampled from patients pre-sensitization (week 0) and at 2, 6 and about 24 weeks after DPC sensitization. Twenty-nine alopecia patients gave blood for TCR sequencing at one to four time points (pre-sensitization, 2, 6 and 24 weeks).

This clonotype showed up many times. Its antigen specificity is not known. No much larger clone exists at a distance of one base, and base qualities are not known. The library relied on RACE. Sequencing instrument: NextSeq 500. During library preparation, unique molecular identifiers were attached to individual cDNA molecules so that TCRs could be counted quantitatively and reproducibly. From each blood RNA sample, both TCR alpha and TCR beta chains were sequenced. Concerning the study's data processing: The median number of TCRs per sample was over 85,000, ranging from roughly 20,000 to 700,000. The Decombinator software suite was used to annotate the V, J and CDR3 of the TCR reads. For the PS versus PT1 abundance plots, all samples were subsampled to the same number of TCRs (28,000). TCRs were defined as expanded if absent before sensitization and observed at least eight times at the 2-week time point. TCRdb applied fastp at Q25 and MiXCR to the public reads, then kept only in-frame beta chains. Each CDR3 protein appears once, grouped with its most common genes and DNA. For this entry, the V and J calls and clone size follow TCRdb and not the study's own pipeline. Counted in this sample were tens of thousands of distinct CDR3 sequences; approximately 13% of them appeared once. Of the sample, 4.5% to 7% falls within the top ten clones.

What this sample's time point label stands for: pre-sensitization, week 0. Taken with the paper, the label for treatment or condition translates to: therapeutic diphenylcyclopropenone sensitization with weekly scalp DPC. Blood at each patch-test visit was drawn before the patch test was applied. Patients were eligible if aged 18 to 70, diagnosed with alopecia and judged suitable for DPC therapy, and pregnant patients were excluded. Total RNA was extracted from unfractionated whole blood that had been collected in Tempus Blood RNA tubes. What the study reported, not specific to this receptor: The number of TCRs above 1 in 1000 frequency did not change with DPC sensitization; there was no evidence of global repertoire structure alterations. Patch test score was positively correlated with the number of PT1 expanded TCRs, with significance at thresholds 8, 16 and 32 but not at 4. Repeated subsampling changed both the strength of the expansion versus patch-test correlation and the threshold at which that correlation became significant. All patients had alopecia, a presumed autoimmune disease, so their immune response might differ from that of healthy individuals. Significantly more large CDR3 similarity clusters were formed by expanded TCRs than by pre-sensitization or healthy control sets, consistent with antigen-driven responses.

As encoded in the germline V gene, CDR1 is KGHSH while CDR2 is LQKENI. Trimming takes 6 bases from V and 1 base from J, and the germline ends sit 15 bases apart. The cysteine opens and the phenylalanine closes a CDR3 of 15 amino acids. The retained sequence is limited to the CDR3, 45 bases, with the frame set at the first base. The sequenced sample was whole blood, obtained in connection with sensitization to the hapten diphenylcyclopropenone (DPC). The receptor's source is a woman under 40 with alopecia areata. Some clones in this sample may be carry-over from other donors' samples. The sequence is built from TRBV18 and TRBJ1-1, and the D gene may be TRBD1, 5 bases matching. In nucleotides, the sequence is TGTGCCAGCTCGCAAAGGGGCAGGTCGAACACTGAAGCTTTCTTT. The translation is CASSQRGRSNTEAFF.